This is a list of T cell receptor beta chains from one sample in a study of circulating CD8 cells and anti-PD-1 response in melanoma. One entry per CDR3 protein results from TCRdb running MiXCR on the reads. The data show 2,300 or so distinct CDR3 sequences, approximately 6.9% seen once. The starting material was CD8+ T cells from PBMCs, obtained at baseline or after one month of anti-PD-1 therapy (not recorded which). The receptors come from a human donor with melanoma. Both conserved end residues are part of each CDR3. A D gene is named only where the DNA matches it firmly. Only part of the rows carry a size: once, few, many, or a class if the clone is expanded.

size	J	V	D	CDR3	DNA
medium-sized	TRBJ2-1	TRBV7-2	TRBD2	CASSPLAGGPDEQFF	TGTGCCAGCAGCCCGCTAGCGGGGGGGCCAGATGAGCAGTTCTTC
medium-sized	TRBJ2-1	TRBV19	TRBD1	CASTTGTAYNEQFF	TGTGCCAGCACAACCGGGACAGCATACAATGAGCAGTTCTTC
medium-sized	TRBJ2-7	TRBV18	NA	CASSPPAGVSSYEQYF	TGTGCCAGCTCACCACCGGCCGGGGTAAGCTCCTACGAGCAGTACTTC
medium-sized	TRBJ2-7	TRBV19	NA	CASSSGTAGYEQYF	TGTGCCAGTAGTTCCGGGACGGCCGGCTACGAGCAGTACTTC
medium-sized	TRBJ2-7	TRBV7-3	TRBD2	CASSSAGGPNYEQYF	TGTGCCAGCAGCTCCGCGGGGGGGCCTAATTACGAGCAGTACTTC
medium-sized	TRBJ2-2	TRBV19	NA	CASSIRGAGELFF	TGTGCCAGTAGTATAAGGGGCGCCGGGGAGCTGTTTTTT
medium-sized	TRBJ2-1	TRBV5-4	TRBD2	CASSFSGGIGQFF	TGTGCCAGCAGCTTTTCGGGGGGAATAGGGCAGTTCTTC
medium-sized	TRBJ2-5	TRBV9	TRBD2	CASGGLQETQYF	TGTGCCAGCGGGGGACTACAAGAGACCCAGTACTTC
NA	TRBJ2-3	TRBV19	NA	CASSNTLNTQYF	TGTGCCAGTAGCAACACTTTGAACACGCAGTATTTT
large	TRBJ2-1	TRBV28	NA	CASSPGHYNEQFF	TGTGCCAGCAGTCCGGGACACTACAATGAGCAGTTCTTC
NA	TRBJ2-7	TRBV20-1	NA	CSARDHQESSYEQYF	TGCAGTGCTAGAGATCATCAGGAGAGCTCCTACGAGCAGTACTTC
medium-sized	TRBJ2-3	TRBV28	NA	CASSFESDTQYF	TGTGCCAGCAGTTTTGAATCAGATACGCAGTATTTT
large	TRBJ2-3	TRBV19	NA	CASSIASTDTQYF	TGTGCCAGTAGTATCGCGAGCACAGATACGCAGTATTTT
medium-sized	TRBJ2-1	TRBV28	NA	CASSFSEQFF	TGTGCCAGCAGTTTTAGTGAGCAGTTCTTC
medium-sized	TRBJ2-4	TRBV28	NA	CASSSFGVLAKNIQYF	TGTGCCAGCAGTTCCTTCGGGGTACTAGCCAAAAACATTCAGTACTTC
medium-sized	TRBJ1-4	TRBV28	TRBD1	CASSKPARDSNEKLFF	TGTGCCAGCAGTAAGCCAGCTCGGGACAGCAATGAAAAACTGTTTTTT
medium-sized	TRBJ2-7	TRBV24-1	NA	CATSLTSGTETIEQYF	TGTGCCACCAGCCTAACCTCGGGGACGGAGACCATCGAGCAGTACTTC
medium-sized	TRBJ2-1	TRBV5-4	NA	CASSPGDLYYNEQFF	TGTGCCAGCAGCCCGGGGGACTTGTACTACAATGAGCAGTTCTTC
medium-sized	TRBJ2-1	TRBV19	NA	CASSITGSYNEQFF	TGTGCCAGTAGTATCACAGGCTCCTACAATGAGCAGTTCTTC
few	TRBJ2-1	TRBV20-1	NA	CSAFDSSSYNEQFF	TGCAGTGCTTTCGATTCGAGCTCCTACAATGAGCAGTTCTTC
medium-sized	TRBJ2-1	TRBV7-2	TRBD2	CASSLSGGASYNEQFF	TGTGCCAGCAGCTTAAGCGGGGGGGCTTCCTACAATGAGCAGTTCTTC
medium-sized	TRBJ2-1	TRBV2	NA	CASQWTVTNEQFF	TGTGCCAGCCAGTGGACGGTTACAAATGAGCAGTTCTTC
medium-sized	TRBJ2-1	TRBV5-6	TRBD2	CASSLLRGGPRQFF	TGTGCCAGCAGCTTGCTGCGGGGGGGCCCTCGGCAGTTCTTC
medium-sized	TRBJ2-3	TRBV5-6	NA	CASSFGTDTQYF	TGTGCCAGCAGCTTTGGAACAGATACGCAGTATTTT
medium-sized	TRBJ2-1	TRBV28	TRBD1	CASSHRQGPYNEQFF	TGTGCCAGCAGCCATCGACAGGGGCCCTACAATGAGCAGTTCTTC
few	TRBJ1-5	TRBV27	TRBD1	CASGTGAGQPQHF	TGTGCCAGCGGGACAGGGGCGGGTCAGCCCCAGCATTTT
NA	TRBJ2-1	TRBV7-8	TRBD2	CASRRIAGGPYNEQFF	TGTGCCAGCAGAAGAATAGCGGGGGGACCTTACAATGAGCAGTTCTTC
medium-sized	TRBJ2-7	TRBV28	NA	CATALGASYEQYF	TGTGCCACCGCCTTGGGGGCATCCTACGAGCAGTACTTC
NA	TRBJ1-1	TRBV3-1	NA	CASAPVRAHEAFF	TGTGCCAGCGCCCCAGTTCGGGCGCATGAAGCTTTCTTT
medium-sized	TRBJ2-5	TRBV12-3/TRBV12-4	NA	CASSLSIGVTTHQETQYF	TGTGCCAGCAGTTTAAGTATCGGGGTTACTACCCACCAAGAGACCCAGTACTTC
medium-sized	TRBJ2-3	TRBV14	NA	CASSQENTDTQYF	TGTGCCAGCAGCCAAGAGAACACAGATACGCAGTATTTT
NA	TRBJ1-1	TRBV19	NA	CASSFINTEAFF	TGTGCCAGTAGCTTCATTAACACTGAAGCTTTCTTT
medium-sized	TRBJ2-1	TRBV20-1	NA	CSARDGPVEGQFF	TGCAGTGCTAGAGATGGGCCAGTAGAAGGGCAGTTCTTC
medium-sized	TRBJ1-4	TRBV28	TRBD1	CASSLVAGGDLNEKLFF	TGTGCCAGCAGTTTGGTCGCAGGGGGCGACCTTAATGAAAAACTGTTTTTT
medium-sized	TRBJ2-7	TRBV19	NA	CASSITGSYEQYF	TGTGCCAGTAGTATAACAGGGTCCTACGAGCAGTACTTC
medium-sized	TRBJ1-5	TRBV27	NA	CASSLKGDSNQPQHF	TGTGCCAGCAGTTTAAAGGGGGATAGCAATCAGCCCCAGCATTTT
medium-sized	TRBJ2-2	TRBV7-2	TRBD2	CASSLALSGGALTGELFF	TGTGCCAGCAGCTTAGCGCTTAGCGGGGGGGCCCTGACCGGGGAGCTGTTTTTT
NA	TRBJ2-7	TRBV19	TRBD1	CASKAGTGDYEQYF	TGTGCCAGTAAGGCCGGGACAGGGGACTACGAGCAGTACTTC
once	TRBJ1-1	TRBV28	NA	CASRNGMGQAEAFF	TGTGCCAGCCGAAATGGGATGGGGCAGGCTGAAGCTTTCTTT
medium-sized	TRBJ2-2	TRBV6-1	TRBD1	CASQPRPGQGLTGELFF	TGTGCCAGCCAACCCCGTCCGGGACAGGGTTTGACCGGGGAGCTGTTTTTT
medium-sized	TRBJ2-1	TRBV19	TRBD2	CASSPSGGARNEQFF	TGTGCCAGTAGTCCTAGCGGGGGGGCGCGGAATGAGCAGTTCTTC
medium-sized	TRBJ1-1	TRBV19	TRBD1	CASSMGAGGTEAFF	TGTGCCAGTAGTATGGGAGCAGGGGGCACTGAAGCTTTCTTT
medium-sized	TRBJ2-3	TRBV27	NA	CASTPEPSPLADTQYF	TGTGCCAGCACCCCCGAACCTAGTCCCCTTGCAGATACGCAGTATTTT
large	TRBJ2-1	TRBV19	TRBD1	CASSLGTGVVDEQFF	TGTGCCAGTAGTCTAGGGACAGGGGTTGTGGATGAGCAGTTCTTC
medium-sized	TRBJ2-1	TRBV28	TRBD1	CASSPRTGDNEQFF	TGTGCCAGCAGTCCCCGGACAGGGGACAATGAGCAGTTCTTC
medium-sized	TRBJ2-2	TRBV29-1	NA	CSVSGQSYGELFF	TGCAGCGTGTCCGGACAGAGCTACGGGGAGCTGTTTTTT